The present TCR beta chain was sequenced within a study of T cells expressing NK-cell markers. On the study more broadly: From sorted CD3+CD56+NKG2C+, CD3+CD56+NKG2C- and CD3+CD56-NKG2C+ T cells came the TCR beta repertoires.

TCRdb re-analyzed the 5' RACE reads; it lists each CDR3 protein once, without DNA. Its table lists roughly 150,000 distinct CDR3 sequences. Per the germline V gene, CDR1 is DFQATT and CDR2 is SNEGSKA (reference sequence). The CDR3 sequence is 15 residues long. Sequencing used blood T cells: a sorted CD56 or NKG2C T cell subset, CD4+ or CD8+ T cells, or bulk PBMC T cells (not recorded which). The chain links TRBV20-1 to TRBJ2-7; with no DNA, the TCRdb D assignment of TRBD1 cannot be verified. This clonotype was obtained from a woman between 18 and 75 years old in good health. Here the CDR3 reads CSARSFVAGENEQYF.